The text below deals with one T cell receptor (beta chain). Its antigen has not been determined. No clone much larger than this one lies a single base away; base qualities are absent. These data are taken from a study of shared clonotypes between healthy human individuals (dated by TCRdb to about 2020). For the study in its entirety: The cohort comprised two women and a few men aged 18 to 49 years. For each donor, three plates each were used for CD4 naive and CD4 memory, two plates were used for CD8 naive, and one plate was used for CD8 memory. The study deeply sequenced blood TCR repertoires of several healthy adults to estimate repertoire size and the extent of clonotype sharing between individuals. Libraries were prepared and TCR repertoires were sequenced by different laboratories using diverse techniques, in order to increase sequencing depth and limit assay-specific biases. Per donor, leukapheresis produced somewhere between about 0.85 and 10 billion PBMCs. Summary of the overall study and its limitations: Across several donors, roughly 5% of naive CD4, roughly 3.3% of naive CD8, under 2.5% of memory CD4, and 0.3% to 0.45% of memory CD8 clonotypes were shared. Because the study included only a small number of donors, the genetic and exposure-history diversity represented was limited. Estimated clonotype richness was generally larger for naive than for memory subsets. Incomplete sequencing was indicated by rarefaction of sorted-subset datasets, despite the large sequencing depth. Pairwise subsampling indicated that sequencing depth was expected to affect the degree of clonotype sharing among donors. Clonotypes shared by all four sorted-subset donors showed higher generation probabilities than non-shared clonotypes. Sampling was restricted to blood, and TCR repertoires in tissue are likely to differ from TCR repertoires in blood.

V was cut back by 3 bases and J by 7 bases, leaving a gap of 13 bases between them. The CDR3 sequence holds 13 residues, the cysteine and phenylalanine included. Solely the CDR3 DNA is kept, with 39 bases framed from the first base. Sequences SGDLS (CDR1) and YYNGEE (CDR2) are obtained from the germline V gene. Healthy HIV-negative adults with no recently reported acute infections or vaccinations were included as donors. Every donor was a Caucasian adult living in Nashville, Tennessee, USA. CD8 memory samples combined magnetically selected CD45RO+ cells with CCR7-negative CD45RA+ effector memory (TemRA) cells. Blood was collected by leukapheresis, and PBMCs were isolated by Ficoll-Histopaque density gradient centrifugation and then cryopreserved in liquid nitrogen vapor phase. Purity and quantity of every magnetically sorted T cell population were checked by analytical flow cytometry. Each sorted fraction had its genomic DNA isolated and then quantified by UV absorbance on a Nanodrop 2000c.

TCR CDR3 regions were amplified from genomic DNA by multiplex PCR using the deep immunoSEQ assay. Extracted genomic DNA from each cell subset was spread evenly across all wells of several immunoSEQ 96-well plates, with each plate serving as a replicate. For sorted subsets, 150 to 250 ng of genomic DNA, equivalent to some 30,000 T cell genomes, went into each replicate PCR. Purified libraries were quantified with a Qubit 3.0 fluorometer, sized on a Bioanalyzer 2100, and re-quantified with the KAPA Library Quantification kit. A separate single-read 150-cycle Illumina NextSeq 550 flow cell was used to sequence each immunoSEQ 96-well plate. Per the source publication's procedure: Because only junctional sequences without quality scores were contained in the immunoSEQ output, filtering matching that applied to full-length reads could not be performed. Sequences were annotated with PyIR, a Python wrapper for IgBLAST v1.9, and V/J genes and CDR3 were assigned using IMGT germline references. Reads were removed for weak V/J assignments (E-value above 1e-6), missing CDR3, stop codons, out-of-frame junctions, or ambiguous translated residues. A V3J clonotype was defined by an identical inferred V gene, J gene, and CDR3 amino acid sequence. Percentage overlap between repertoires was calculated by dividing the number of shared unique clonotypes by the size of the smaller repertoire. Three approaches were used to assess repertoire richness: RTK rarefaction, the Chao1 estimator, and Recon v2.1 estimates of unobserved clonotypes. Generation probabilities for all TCRbeta clonotypes obtained by the gDNA method from a handful of donors were computed using OLGA. TCRdb took over this immuneACCESS table, retaining in-frame rearrangements with V and J assigned. Such tables are incomplete; in checked studies, under half of the missing clones stem from an unresolved V gene, and the remainder is unexplained. V and J calls and clone size are copied from that table; D and trimming were computed from the DNA. In this sample the table shows roughly 320,000 clones, about nine tenths of which occur a single time. Together, the top ten hold around 15% of the sample.

Sequenced material: memory CD8+ T cells sorted from blood. Explained via the paper, the cell subset or site label denotes: CD45RO+ cells pooled with CCR7-negative TemRA cells. The receptor was isolated from a man between 18 and 35 years old in good health. The chain is assembled from TRBV9 and TRBJ1-1; the D gene is possibly TRBD1, with 6 bases matching. The CDR3: CASSARGGSEAFF. The DNA sequence follows: TGTGCCAGCAGCGCCAGGGGCGGTAGTGAAGCTTTCTTT.